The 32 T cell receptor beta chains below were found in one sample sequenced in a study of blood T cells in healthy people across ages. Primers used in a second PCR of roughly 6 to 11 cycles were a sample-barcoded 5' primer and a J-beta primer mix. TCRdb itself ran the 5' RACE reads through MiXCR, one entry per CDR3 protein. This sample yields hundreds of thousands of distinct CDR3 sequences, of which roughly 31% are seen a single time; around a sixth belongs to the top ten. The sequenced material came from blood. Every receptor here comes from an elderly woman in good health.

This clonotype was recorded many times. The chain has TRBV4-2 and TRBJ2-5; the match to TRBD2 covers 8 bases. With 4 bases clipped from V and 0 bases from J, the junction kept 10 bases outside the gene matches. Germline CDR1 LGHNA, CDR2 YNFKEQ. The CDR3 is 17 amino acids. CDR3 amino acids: CASSRAGVAGNQETQYF. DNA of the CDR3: TGTGCCAGCAGCCGAGCCGGAGTAGCGGGGAACCAAGAGACCCAGTACTTC.

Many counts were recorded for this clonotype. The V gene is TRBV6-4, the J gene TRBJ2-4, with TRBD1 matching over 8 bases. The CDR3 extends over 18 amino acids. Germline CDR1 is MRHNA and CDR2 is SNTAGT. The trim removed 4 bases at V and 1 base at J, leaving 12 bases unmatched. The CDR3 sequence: CASSGRSKGQEAKNIQYF. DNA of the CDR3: TGTGCCAGCAGTGGCCGTTCAAAGGGACAGGAGGCCAAAAACATTCAGTACTTC.

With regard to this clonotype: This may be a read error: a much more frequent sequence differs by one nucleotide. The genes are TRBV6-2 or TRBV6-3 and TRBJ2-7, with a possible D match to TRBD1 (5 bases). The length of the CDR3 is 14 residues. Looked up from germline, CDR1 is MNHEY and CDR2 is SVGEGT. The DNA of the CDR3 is TGTGCCAGCAGTTACTCTGCGACAGCCTACGAGCAGGACTTC. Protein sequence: CASSYSATAYEQDF.

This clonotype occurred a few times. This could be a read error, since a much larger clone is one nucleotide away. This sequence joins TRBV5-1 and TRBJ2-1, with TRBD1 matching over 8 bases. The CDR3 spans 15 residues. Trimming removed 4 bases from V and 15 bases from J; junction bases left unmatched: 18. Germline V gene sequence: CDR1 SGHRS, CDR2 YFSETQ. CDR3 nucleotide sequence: TGCGCCAGCAGCATGGCTCTCCAGGGACAGGTGGTTAGGTTCTTC. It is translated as CASSMALQGQVVRFF.

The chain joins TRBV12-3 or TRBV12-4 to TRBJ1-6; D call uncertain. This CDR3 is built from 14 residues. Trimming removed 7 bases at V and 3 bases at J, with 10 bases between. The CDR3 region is CASKPGSYNSPLHF. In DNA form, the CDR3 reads TGTGCCAGCAAGCCCGGGAGCTATAATTCACCCCTCCACTTT.

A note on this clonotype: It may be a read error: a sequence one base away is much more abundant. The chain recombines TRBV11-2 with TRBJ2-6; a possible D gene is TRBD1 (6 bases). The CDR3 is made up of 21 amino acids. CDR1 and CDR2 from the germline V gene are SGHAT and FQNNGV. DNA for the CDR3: TGTGCCTGCAGCTTCAGGTCCCCATTGAGCGGTCGCAGGGGTGGGGCCAACGTCCTGACTTTC. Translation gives CACSFRSPLSGRRGGANVLTF.

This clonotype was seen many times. The CDR3 here is CASSPVPGPGETQYF. CDR3 coding DNA: TGTGCCAGCAGCCCCGTCCCGGGGCCGGGAGAGACCCAGTACTTC. The chain combines TRBV7-3 with TRBJ2-5; possibly TRBD1 or TRBD2 for D (5 bases each). Per the germline V gene, CDR1 is SGHTA and CDR2 is FQGTGA. The CDR3 consists of 15 residues. Between the trimmed V and J ends, which lost 5 bases and 4 bases, there was a span of 17 bases.

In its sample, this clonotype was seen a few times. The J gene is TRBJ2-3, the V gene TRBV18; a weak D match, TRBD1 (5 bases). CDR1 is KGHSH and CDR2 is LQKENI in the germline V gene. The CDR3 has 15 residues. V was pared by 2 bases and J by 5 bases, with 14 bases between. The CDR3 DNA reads TGTGCCAGCTCACCAACCCAGGGCATGGGAGATACGCAGTATTTT. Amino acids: CASSPTQGMGDTQYF.

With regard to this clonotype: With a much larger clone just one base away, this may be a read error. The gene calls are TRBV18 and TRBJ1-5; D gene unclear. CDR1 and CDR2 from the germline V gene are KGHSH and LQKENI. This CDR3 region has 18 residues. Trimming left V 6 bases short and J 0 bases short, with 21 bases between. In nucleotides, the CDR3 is TGTGCCAGCTCCCCGGACGGAGGACTACCTTATAGCAATCAGCCCCAGCATTTT. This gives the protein CASSPDGGLPYSNQPQHF.

The CDR3 DNA follows: TGCAGTGCGGGGGGGACAGGGGGAAATTCACCCCTCCACTTT. Protein: CSAGGTGGNSPLHF. This chain uses TRBV20-1 with TRBJ1-6; 11 bases align to TRBD1. V lost 6 bases to trimming and J lost 7 bases; unmatched junction nucleotides: 5. Per the germline V gene, CDR1 is DFQATT and CDR2 is SNEGSKA (reference sequence). CDR3 length equals 14 residues.

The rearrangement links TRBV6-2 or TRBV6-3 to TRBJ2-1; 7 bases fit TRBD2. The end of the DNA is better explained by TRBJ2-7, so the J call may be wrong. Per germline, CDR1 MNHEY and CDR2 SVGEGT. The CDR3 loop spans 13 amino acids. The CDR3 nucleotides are TGTGCCAGCAGTAGCGGGACCTACAATGAGCAGTACTTC. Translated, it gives CASSSGTYNEQYF.

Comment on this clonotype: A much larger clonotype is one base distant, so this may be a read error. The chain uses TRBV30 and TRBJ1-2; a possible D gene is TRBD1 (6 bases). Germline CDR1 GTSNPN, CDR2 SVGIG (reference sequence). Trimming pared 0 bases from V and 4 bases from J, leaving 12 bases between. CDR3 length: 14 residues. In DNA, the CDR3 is TGTGCCTGGAGTGTAGGCGTAGGGGGCTATGGCTACACCTTC. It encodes CAWSVGVGGYGYTF.

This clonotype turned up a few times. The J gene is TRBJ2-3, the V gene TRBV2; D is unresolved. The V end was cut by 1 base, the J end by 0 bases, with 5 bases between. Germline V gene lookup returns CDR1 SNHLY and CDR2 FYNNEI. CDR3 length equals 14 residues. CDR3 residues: CASSEDGSTDTQYF. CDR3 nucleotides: TGTGCCAGCAGTGAAGATGGTAGCACAGATACGCAGTATTTT.

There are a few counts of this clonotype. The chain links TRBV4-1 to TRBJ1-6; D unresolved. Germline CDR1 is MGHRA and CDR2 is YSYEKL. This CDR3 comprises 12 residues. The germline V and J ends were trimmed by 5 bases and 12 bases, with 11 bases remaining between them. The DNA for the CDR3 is TGCGCCAGCAGCGCTAGAAGTGGACCCCTCCACTTT. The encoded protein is CASSARSGPLHF.

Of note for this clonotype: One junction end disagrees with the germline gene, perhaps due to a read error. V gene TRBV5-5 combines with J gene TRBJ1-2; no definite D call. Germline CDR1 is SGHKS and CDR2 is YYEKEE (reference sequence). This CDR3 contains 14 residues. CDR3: CASGLGPRVYGYTF. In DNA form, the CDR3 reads TGTGCCAGCGGCTTGGGTCCGAGGGTCTATGGCTACACCTTC.

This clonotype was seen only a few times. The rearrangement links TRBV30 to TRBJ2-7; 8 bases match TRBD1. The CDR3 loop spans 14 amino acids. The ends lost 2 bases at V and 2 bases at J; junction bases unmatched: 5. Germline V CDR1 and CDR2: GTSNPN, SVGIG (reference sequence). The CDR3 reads CAWSKRTGPYEQYF. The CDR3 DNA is TGTGCCTGGAGTAAGAGGACAGGGCCCTACGAGCAGTACTTC.

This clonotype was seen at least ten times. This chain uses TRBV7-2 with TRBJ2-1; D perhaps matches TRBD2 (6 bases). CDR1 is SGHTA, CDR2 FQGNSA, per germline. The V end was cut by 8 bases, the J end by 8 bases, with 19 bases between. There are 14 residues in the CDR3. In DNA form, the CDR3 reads TGTGCCAGCCTCAAGGGGAGGAGTTATGATGAGCAGTTCTTC. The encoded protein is CASLKGRSYDEQFF.

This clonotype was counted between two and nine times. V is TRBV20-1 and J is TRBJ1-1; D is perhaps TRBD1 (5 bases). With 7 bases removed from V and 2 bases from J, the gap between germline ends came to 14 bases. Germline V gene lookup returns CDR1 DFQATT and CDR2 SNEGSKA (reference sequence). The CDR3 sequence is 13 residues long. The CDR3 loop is CSGAGRLNTEAFF. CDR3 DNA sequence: TGCAGTGGTGCGGGACGGCTTAACACTGAAGCTTTCTTT.

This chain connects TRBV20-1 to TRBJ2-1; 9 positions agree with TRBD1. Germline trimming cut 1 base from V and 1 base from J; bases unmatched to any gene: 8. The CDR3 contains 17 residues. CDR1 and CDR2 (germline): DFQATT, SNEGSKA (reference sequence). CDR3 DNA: TGCAGTGCTAGAGGGTCCACAGGGGGCAGGTCCTACAATGAGCAGTTCTTC. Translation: CSARGSTGGRSYNEQFF.

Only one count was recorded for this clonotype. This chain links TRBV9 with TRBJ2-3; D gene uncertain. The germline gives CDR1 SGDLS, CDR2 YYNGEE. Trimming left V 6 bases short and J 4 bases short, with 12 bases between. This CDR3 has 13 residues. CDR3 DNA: TGTGCCAGCAACGCAAGGACGGCAGATACGCAGTATTTT. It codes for CASNARTADTQYF.

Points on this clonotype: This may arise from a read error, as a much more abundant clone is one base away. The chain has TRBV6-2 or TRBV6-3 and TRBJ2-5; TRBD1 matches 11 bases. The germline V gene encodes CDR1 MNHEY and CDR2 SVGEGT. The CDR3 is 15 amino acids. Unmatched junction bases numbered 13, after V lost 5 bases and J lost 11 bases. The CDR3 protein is CASSVDRGLRSEQYF. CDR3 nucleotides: TGTGCCAGCAGTGTGGACAGGGGGCTGAGGAGTGAGCAGTACTTC.

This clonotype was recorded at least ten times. In DNA form, the CDR3 reads TGTGCCAGCAGCTTAGACGGCGCGGGGTCCTACAATGAGCAGTTCTTC. Translating gives CASSLDGAGSYNEQFF. The chain joins TRBV11-3 to TRBJ2-1; the D gene is possibly TRBD2 (6 bases). V lost 0 bases and J 1 base, leaving 10 bases between the germline ends. CDR3 length: 16 amino acids. Germline V CDR1 and CDR2: SGHNT, YENEEA.

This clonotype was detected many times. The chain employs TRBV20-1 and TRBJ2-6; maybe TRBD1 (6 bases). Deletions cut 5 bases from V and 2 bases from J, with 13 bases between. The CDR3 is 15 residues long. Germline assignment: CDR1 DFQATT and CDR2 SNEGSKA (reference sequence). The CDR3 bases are TGCAGTGCTGAGGTACAGGGAACTGGGGCCAACGTCCTGACTTTC. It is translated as CSAEVQGTGANVLTF.

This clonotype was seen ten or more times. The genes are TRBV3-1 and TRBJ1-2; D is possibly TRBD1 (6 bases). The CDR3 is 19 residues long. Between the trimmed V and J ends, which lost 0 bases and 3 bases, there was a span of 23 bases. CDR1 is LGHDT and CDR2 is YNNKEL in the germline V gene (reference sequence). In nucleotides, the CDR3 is TGTGCCAGCAGCCAAGATCATTCACAGGGCCTCGCCGCTTACTATGGCTACACCTTC. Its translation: CASSQDHSQGLAAYYGYTF.

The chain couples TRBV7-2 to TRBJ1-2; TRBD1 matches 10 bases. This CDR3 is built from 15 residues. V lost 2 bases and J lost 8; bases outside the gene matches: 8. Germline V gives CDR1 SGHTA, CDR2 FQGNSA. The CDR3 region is CASSLKPGQGLGYTF. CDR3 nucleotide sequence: TGTGCCAGCAGCTTAAAACCGGGACAGGGGTTAGGCTACACCTTC.

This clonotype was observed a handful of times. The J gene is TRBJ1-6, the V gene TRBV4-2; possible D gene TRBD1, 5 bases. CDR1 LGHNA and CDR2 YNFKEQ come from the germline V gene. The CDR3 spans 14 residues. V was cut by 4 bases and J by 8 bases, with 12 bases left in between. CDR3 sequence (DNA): TGTGCCAGCAGCCCAAATCAGGGAGATTCACCCCTCCACTTT. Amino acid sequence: CASSPNQGDSPLHF.

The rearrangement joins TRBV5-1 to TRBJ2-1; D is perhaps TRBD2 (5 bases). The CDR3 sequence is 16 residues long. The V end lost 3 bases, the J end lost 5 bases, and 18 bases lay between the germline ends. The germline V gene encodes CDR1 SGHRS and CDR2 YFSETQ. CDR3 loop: CASSSLGQGGNNEQFF. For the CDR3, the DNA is TGCGCCAGCAGCTCCCTTGGGCAAGGAGGTAACAATGAGCAGTTCTTC.

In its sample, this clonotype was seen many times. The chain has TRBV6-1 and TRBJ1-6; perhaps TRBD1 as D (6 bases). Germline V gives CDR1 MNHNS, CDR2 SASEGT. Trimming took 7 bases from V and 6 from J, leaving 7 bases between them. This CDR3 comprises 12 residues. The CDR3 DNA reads TGTGCCAGCACGGGGGCTAATTCACCCCTCCACTTT. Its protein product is CASTGANSPLHF.

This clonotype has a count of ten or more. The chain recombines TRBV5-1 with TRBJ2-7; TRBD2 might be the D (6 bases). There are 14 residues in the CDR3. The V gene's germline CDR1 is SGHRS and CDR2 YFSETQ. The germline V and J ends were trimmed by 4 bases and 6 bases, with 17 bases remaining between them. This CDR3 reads CASSRRDLPSEQYF. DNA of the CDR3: TGCGCCAGCAGCCGCCGGGACTTACCGAGCGAGCAGTACTTC.

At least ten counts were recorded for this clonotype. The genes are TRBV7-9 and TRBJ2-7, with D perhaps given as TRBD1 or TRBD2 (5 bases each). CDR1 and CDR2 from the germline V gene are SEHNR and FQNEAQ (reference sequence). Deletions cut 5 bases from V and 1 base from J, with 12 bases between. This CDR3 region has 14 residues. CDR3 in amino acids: CASSPGTVSYEQYF. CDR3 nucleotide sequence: TGTGCCAGCAGCCCCGGGACGGTGTCCTACGAGCAGTACTTC.

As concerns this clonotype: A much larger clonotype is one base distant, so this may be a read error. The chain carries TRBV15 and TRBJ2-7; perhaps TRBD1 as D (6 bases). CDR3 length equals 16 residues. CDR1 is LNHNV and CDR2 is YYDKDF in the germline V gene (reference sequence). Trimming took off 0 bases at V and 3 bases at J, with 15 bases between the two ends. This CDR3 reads CATSRELTVQGYEQYF. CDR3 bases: TGTGCCACCAGCAGAGAGCTTACGGTACAGGGCTACGAGCAGTACTTC.

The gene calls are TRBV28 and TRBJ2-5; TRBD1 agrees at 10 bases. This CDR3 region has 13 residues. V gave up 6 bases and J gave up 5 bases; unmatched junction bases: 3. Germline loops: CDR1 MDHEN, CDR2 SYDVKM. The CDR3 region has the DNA TGTGCCAGCAGGAGACAGGGGGCCGAGACCCAGTACTTC. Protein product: CASRRQGAETQYF. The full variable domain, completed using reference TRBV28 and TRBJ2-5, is DVKVTQSSRYLVKRTGEKVFLECVQDMDHENMFWYRQDPGLGLRLIYFSYDVKMKEKGDIPEGYSVSREKKERFSLILESASTNQTSMYLCASRRQGAETQYFGPGTRLLVL.